Below are 4 T cell receptor beta chains sequenced from a single sample in a study of blood T cells in healthy people across ages (dated by TCRdb to about 2015). Receptors were amplified or captured by 5' RACE. The sequencer was an Illumina HiSeq 2500. A second PCR of roughly 7 to 11 cycles was performed with a sample-barcoded 5' primer and a J-beta primer mix. The public reads were run again by TCRdb, first through fastp at Q25 and then through MiXCR, and only productive beta chains were kept. Entries are consolidated by CDR3 protein sequence, retaining the most common genes and DNA. A total of under 1,000,000 distinct CDR3 sequences appear in this sample, roughly 35% of them only once. 13% of the sample is taken by the ten largest. The sequenced material came from blood. These TCRs come from a man aged 18 to 29 in good health.

This clonotype was seen a handful of times. This chain links TRBV13 with TRBJ2-1, with 8 nucleotides matching TRBD2. J was trimmed by 5 bases and V by 6 bases; bases with no gene match: 12. The CDR3 runs to 16 residues. Germline CDR1 PRHDT, CDR2 FYEKMQ (reference sequence). Here the CDR3 DNA reads TGTGCCAGCAGATCAAATAGCGGGGACGGGCACAATGAGCAGTTCTTC. It codes for CASRSNSGDGHNEQFF.

This clonotype was found a few times. The CDR3 region has the DNA TGTGCCAGCAGTTACTCGGTGCGGGGGGGAACAGATACGCAGTATTTT. It specifies CASSYSVRGGTDTQYF. The chain recombines TRBV6-6 with TRBJ2-3, with 9 bases aligning to TRBD2. CDR1 and CDR2 from the germline V gene are MNHNY and SVGAGI (reference sequence). The CDR3 extends over 16 amino acids. V gave up 0 bases and J gave up 3 bases; unmatched junction bases: 4.

This chain joins TRBV9 and TRBJ2-7; 9 positions match TRBD1. The CDR3 totals 15 residues. The V gene's germline CDR1 is SGDLS and CDR2 YYNGEE. V shed 2 bases and J 3 bases; nucleotides not matched to a gene: 6. The CDR3 region is CASSVGTGGFYEQYF. Here the CDR3 DNA reads TGTGCCAGCAGCGTCGGAACAGGGGGCTTCTACGAGCAGTACTTC. The full variable domain, completed using reference TRBV9 and TRBJ2-7, is DSGVTQTPKHLITATGQRVTLRCSPRSGDLSVYWYQQSLDQGLQFLIQYYNGEERAKGNILERFSAQQFPDLHSELNLSSLELGDSALYFCASSVGTGGFYEQYFGPGTRLTVT.

This clonotype was seen more than once but under ten times. V usage is TRBV7-9 and J usage is TRBJ2-3, with D perhaps matching TRBD2 (5 bases). There are 16 residues in the CDR3. CDR1 is SEHNR, CDR2 FQNEAQ, per germline (reference sequence). Trimming cost V 1 base and J 0 bases, with 11 bases left between them. The CDR3 loop is CASSLEGRTSTDTQYF. The CDR3 nucleotides are TGTGCCAGCAGCTTAGAAGGACGGACTAGCACAGATACGCAGTATTTT.